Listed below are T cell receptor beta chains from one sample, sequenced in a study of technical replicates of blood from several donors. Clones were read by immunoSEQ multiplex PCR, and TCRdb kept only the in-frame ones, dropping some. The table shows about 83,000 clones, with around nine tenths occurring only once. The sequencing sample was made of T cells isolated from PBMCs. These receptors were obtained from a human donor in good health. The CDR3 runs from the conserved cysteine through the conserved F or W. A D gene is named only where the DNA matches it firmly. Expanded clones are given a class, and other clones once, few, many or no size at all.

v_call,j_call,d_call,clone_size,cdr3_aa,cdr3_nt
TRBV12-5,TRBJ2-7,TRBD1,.,CASASRRWGQLITGSYEQYF,TGTGCTAGTGCTTCTCGAAGGTGGGGACAGCTTATTACGGGCTCCTACGAGCAGTACTTC
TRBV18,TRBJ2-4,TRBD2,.,CASSPIPAGVKNIQYF,TGTGCCAGCTCGCCAATACCGGCGGGGGTCAAAAACATTCAGTACTTC
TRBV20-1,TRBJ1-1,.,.,CSATRGRAFF,TGCAGTGCCACGCGGGGCCGCGCTTTCTTT
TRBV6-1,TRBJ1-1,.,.,CASSENRGLTEAFF,TGTGCCAGCAGTGAAAATAGGGGATTGACTGAAGCTTTCTTT
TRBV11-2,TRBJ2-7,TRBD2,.,CASSPTSSSGYYEQYF,TGTGCCAGCAGCCCTACTAGTAGTAGCGGGTACTACGAGCAGTACTTC
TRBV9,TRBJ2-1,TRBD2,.,CASSDSPTSGSGNEQFF,TGTGCCAGCAGCGACTCACCGACTAGCGGGAGTGGGAATGAGCAGTTCTTC
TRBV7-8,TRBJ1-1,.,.,CASSLNRDRNTEAFF,TGTGCCAGCAGCCTAAACAGGGACCGCAACACTGAAGCTTTCTTT
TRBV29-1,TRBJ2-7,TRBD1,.,CSVSRGMPYEQYF,TGCAGCGTTAGCAGGGGGATGCCCTACGAGCAGTACTTC
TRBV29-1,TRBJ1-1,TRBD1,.,CSVVDRENTEAFF,TGCAGCGTTGTGGACAGGGAGAACACTGAAGCTTTCTTT
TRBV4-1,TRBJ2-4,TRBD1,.,CASSHGSPGQNFILAKNIQYF,TGCGCCAGCAGCCACGGGTCCCCGGGACAGAATTTTATACTAGCCAAAAACATTCAGTACTTC
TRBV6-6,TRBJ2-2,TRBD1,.,CASSSTGTGERGELFF,TGTGCCAGCAGTTCGACCGGGACAGGGGAAAGAGGGGAGCTGTTTTTT
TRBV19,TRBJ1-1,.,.,CASSLGAGTEAFF,TGTGCCAGTAGCTTGGGGGCCGGGACTGAAGCTTTCTTT
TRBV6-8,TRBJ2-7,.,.,CARGRRGRLYEQYF,TGTGCCAGAGGACGGAGGGGGCGGTTATACGAGCAGTACTTC
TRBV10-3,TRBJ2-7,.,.,CAISESGTQQSYEQYF,TGTGCCATCAGTGAGTCGGGGACACAACAATCCTACGAGCAGTACTTC
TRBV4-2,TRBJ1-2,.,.,CASMEAGRAANYGYTF,TGTGCCAGCATGGAGGCTGGGAGAGCTGCTAACTATGGCTACACCTTC
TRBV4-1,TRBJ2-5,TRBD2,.,CASSLRNTGLAGEETQYF,TGCGCCAGCAGCCTTCGAAACACGGGACTAGCGGGGGAAGAGACCCAGTACTTC
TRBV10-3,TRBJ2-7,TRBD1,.,CAISEAGQGVGEQYF,TGTGCCATCAGTGAGGCAGGACAGGGTGTGGGTGAGCAGTACTTC
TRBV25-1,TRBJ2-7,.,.,CASSPGAYEQYF,TGTGCCAGCAGTCCCGGGGCCTACGAGCAGTACTTC
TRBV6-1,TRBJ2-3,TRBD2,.,CASSDAISGRDTDTQYF,TGTGCCAGCAGTGACGCCATCAGCGGGAGGGACACAGATACGCAGTATTTT
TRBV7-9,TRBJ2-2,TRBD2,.,CASSRQGLAGVNTGELFF,TGTGCCAGCAGTCGACAAGGACTAGCGGGAGTGAACACCGGGGAGCTGTTTTTT
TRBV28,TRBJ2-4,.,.,CASSITLAKNIQYF,TGTGCCAGCAGTATTACATTGGCCAAAAACATTCAGTACTTC
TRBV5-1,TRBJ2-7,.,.,CASTDVGAYEQYF,TGCGCCAGCACCGATGTAGGGGCCTACGAGCAGTACTTC
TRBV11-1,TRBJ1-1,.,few,CASSFDRNPEAFF,TGTGCCAGCAGCTTCGACAGGAATCCTGAAGCTTTCTTT
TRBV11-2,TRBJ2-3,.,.,CASSLRRFSEVADTQYF,TGTGCCAGCAGCTTACGCCGATTTTCGGAGGTGGCAGATACGCAGTATTTT
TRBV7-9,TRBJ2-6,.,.,CASSLNSQSAGANVLTF,TGTGCCAGCAGCTTAAATTCCCAATCGGCTGGGGCCAACGTCCTGACTTTC
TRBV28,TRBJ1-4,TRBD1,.,CASMPGQSEKLFF,TGTGCCAGCATGCCGGGACAGAGTGAAAAACTGTTTTTT
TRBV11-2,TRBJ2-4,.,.,CASSPRRGDDFTKNIQYF,TGTGCCAGCAGCCCCCGGAGGGGTGATGATTTTACCAAAAACATTCAGTACTTC
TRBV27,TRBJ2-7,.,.,CASSSGENYEQYF,TGTGCCAGCAGTTCCGGGGAGAACTACGAGCAGTACTTC
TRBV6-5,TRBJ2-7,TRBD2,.,CASSYGAGAYEQYF,TGTGCCAGCAGTTACGGAGCGGGGGCCTACGAGCAGTACTTC
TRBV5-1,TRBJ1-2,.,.,CASSLAPGSYGYTF,TGCGCCAGCAGCTTGGCCCCAGGCTCTTATGGCTACACCTTC
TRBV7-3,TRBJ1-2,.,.,CASSLRQGDGYTF,TGTGCCAGCAGCTTGCGGCAGGGCGATGGCTACACCTTC
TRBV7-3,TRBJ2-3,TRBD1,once,CASSSGGDRGSAQYF,TGTGCCAGCAGCTCGGGGGGGGACAGGGGAAGTGCGCAGTATTTT
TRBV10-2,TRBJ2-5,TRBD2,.,CASSGASGEQETQYF,TGCGCCAGCAGTGGGGCTAGCGGGGAGCAAGAGACCCAGTACTTC
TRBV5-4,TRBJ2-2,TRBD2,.,CASSEAGGQTGELFF,TGTGCCAGCAGTGAAGCGGGAGGGCAAACCGGGGAGCTGTTTTTT
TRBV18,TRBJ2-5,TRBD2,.,CASSPRASGFQETQYF,TGTGCCAGCTCACCGAGGGCTAGCGGGTTCCAAGAGACCCAGTACTTC
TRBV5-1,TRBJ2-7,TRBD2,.,CASSLSLADSYEQYF,TGCGCCAGCAGCTTGTCCCTAGCGGACTCCTACGAGCAGTACTTC
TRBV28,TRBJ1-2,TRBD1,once,CASSPRLFRGRANYGYTF,TGTGCCAGCAGCCCCCGTCTTTTTAGGGGGCGTGCTAACTATGGCTACACCTTC
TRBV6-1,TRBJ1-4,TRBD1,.,CASSATGISEKLFF,TGTGCCAGCAGTGCGACAGGGATCAGTGAAAAACTGTTTTTT
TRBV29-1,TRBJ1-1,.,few,CSANPLMNTEAFF,TGCAGCGCCAACCCACTGATGAACACTGAAGCTTTCTTT
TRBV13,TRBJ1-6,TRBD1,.,CASSPQGAGSPLHF,TGTGCCAGCAGCCCTCAGGGGGCCGGCTCACCCCTCCACTTT
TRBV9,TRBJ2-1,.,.,CASSVEGGSYNEQFF,TGTGCCAGCAGCGTAGAGGGGGGGTCCTACAATGAGCAGTTCTTC
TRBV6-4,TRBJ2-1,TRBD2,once,CASKVMAGGSYNEQFF,TGTGCCAGCAAGGTTATGGCGGGGGGGTCCTACAATGAGCAGTTCTTC